The clone carrying this T cell receptor (beta chain) was seen ten or more times. Its cognate antigen is unknown. This sample is part of a study of T cells in Graves' hyperthyroidism and ophthalmopathy. The diagnoses drew upon clinical symptoms, serum thyroxine and TRAb, thyroid ultrasound and orbital computed tomography. Trimming removed 2 bases at V and 2 bases at J, with 11 bases between. Germline CDR1 is SGHVS and CDR2 is FQNEAQ. This CDR3 has 15 amino acids. The study's findings and limits: The model identified upcoming ophthalmopathy a median approximately 6.4 months ahead of onset.

Amplification of TCR beta CDR3 regions used RNA as the template. The HTBI primer set served for first-round RT-PCR of the TCR CDR3. One entry per CDR3 protein results from TCRdb running MiXCR on the multiplex PCR reads. The table shows approximately 400,000 distinct CDR3 sequences, with more than 12% occurring only once. The gene calls are TRBV7-8 and TRBJ2-3; D is undetermined. The sequenced sample consisted of blood. The source of this sequence is a woman aged 25-40 years with Graves' hyperthyroidism. The CDR3 DNA follows: TGTGCCAGCAGCTTATATGGGGATCTCACAGATACGCAGTATTTT. Translating it yields CASSLYGDLTDTQYF.